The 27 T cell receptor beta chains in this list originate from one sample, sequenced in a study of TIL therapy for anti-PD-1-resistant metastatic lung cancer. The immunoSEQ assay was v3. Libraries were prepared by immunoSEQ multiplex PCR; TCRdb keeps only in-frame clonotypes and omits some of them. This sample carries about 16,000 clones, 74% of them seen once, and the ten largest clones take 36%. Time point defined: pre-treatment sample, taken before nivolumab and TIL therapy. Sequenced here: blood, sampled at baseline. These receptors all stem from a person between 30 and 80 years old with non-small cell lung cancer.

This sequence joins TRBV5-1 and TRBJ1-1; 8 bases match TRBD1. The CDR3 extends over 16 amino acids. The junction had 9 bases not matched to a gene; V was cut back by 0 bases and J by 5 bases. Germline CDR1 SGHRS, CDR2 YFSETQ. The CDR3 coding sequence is TGCGCCAGCAGCTTGGGGCAGGGGGCGGAGAGAACTGAAGCTTTCTTT. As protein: CASSLGQGAERTEAFF.

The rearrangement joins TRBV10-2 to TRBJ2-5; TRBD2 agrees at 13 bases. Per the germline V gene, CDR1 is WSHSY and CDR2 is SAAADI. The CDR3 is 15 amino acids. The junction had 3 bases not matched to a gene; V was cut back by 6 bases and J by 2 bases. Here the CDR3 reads CASRGTSGAQETQYF. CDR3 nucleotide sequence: TGCGCCAGCAGGGGGACTAGCGGGGCGCAAGAGACCCAGTACTTC.

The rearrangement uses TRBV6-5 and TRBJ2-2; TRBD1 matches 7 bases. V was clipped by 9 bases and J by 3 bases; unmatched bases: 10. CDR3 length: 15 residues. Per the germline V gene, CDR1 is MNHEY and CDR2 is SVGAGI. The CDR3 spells CASNDGTEDTGELFF. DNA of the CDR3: TGTGCCAGTAATGACGGGACAGAAGACACCGGGGAGCTGTTTTTT.

The CDR3 reads CASSQPPSQGRRDEQYF. The CDR3 nucleotides read TGCGCCAGCAGTCAACCCCCATCACAGGGGCGCAGGGACGAGCAGTACTTC. V and J are TRBV23-1 and TRBJ2-7; 7 bases align to TRBD1. TRBV23-1 is reported as an ORF; its role is uncertain. The length of the CDR3 is 17 residues. With V trimmed by 2 bases and J by 5 bases, 15 bases remained unmatched.

CDR3 residues: CASSASTGFGTEAFF. The CDR3, as DNA: TGTGCCAGCAGCGCGTCAACAGGGTTCGGCACTGAAGCTTTCTTT. The genes are TRBV9 and TRBJ1-1, with TRBD1 as a possible D gene (6 bases). Germline V gene lookup returns CDR1 SGDLS and CDR2 YYNGEE. CDR3 length: 15 amino acids. V lost 3 bases to trimming and J lost 4 bases, with 16 bases between them. The full variable domain, its missing parts supplied by reference TRBV9 and TRBJ1-1, is DSGVTQTPKHLITATGQRVTLRCSPRSGDLSVYWYQQSLDQGLQFLIQYYNGEERAKGNILERFSAQQFPDLHSELNLSSLELGDSALYFCASSASTGFGTEAFFGQGTRLTVV.

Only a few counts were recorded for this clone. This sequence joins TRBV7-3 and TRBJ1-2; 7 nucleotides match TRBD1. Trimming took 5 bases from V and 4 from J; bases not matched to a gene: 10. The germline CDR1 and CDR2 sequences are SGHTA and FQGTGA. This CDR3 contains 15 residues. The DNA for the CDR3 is TGTGCCAGCAGCCCCGACAGGGAGGTGGCCTATGGCTACACCTTC. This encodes CASSPDREVAYGYTF.

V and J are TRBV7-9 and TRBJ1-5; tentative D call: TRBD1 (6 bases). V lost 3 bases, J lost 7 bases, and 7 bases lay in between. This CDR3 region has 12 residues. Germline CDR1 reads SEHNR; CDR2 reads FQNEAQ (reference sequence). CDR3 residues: CASSFTGQPQHF. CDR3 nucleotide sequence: TGTGCCAGCAGCTTTACAGGGCAGCCCCAGCATTTT.

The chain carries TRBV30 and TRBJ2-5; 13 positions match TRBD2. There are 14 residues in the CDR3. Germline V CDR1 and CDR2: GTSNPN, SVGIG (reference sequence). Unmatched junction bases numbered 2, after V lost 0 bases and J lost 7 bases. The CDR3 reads CAWSVGLAGVTQYF. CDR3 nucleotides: TGTGCCTGGAGTGTAGGACTAGCGGGAGTGACCCAGTACTTC. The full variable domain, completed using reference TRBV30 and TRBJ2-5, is SQTIHQWPATLVQPVGSPLSLECTVEGTSNPNLYWYRQAAGRGLQLLFYSVGIGQISSEVPQNLSASRPQDRQFILSSKKLLLSDSGFYLCAWSVGLAGVTQYFGPGTRLLVL.

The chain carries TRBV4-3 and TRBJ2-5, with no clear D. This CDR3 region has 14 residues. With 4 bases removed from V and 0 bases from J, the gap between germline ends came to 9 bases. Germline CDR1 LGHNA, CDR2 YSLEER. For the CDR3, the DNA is TGCGCCAGCAGCCCGACCCTGTACCAAGAGACCCAGTACTTC. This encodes CASSPTLYQETQYF.

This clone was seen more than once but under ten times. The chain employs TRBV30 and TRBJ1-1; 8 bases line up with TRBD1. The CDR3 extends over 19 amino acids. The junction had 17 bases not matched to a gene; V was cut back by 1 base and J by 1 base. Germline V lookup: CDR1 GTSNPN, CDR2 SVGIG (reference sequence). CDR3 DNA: TGTGCCTGGAGTGGTTTTCAGGGGGCGTTCTTCGGTCCGAACACTGAAGCTTTCTTT. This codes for CAWSGFQGAFFGPNTEAFF.

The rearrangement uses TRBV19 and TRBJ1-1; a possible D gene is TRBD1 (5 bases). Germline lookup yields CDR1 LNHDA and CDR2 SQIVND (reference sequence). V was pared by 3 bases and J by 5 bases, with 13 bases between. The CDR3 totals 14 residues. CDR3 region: CASSIYGGWTEAFF. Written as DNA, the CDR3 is TGTGCCAGTAGTATTTACGGGGGATGGACTGAAGCTTTCTTT.

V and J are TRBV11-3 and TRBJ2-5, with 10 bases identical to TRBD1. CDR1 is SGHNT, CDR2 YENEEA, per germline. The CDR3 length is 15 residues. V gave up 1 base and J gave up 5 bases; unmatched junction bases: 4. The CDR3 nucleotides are TGTGCCAGCAGCTTAGTTGGGACAGGGGTTGAGACCCAGTACTTC. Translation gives CASSLVGTGVETQYF.

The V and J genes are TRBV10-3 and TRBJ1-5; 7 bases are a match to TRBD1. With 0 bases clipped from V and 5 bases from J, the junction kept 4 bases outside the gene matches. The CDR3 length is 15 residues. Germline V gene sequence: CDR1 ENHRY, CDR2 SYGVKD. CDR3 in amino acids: CAISESQGGDQPQHF. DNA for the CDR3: TGTGCCATCAGTGAGTCTCAGGGGGGCGATCAGCCCCAGCATTTT.

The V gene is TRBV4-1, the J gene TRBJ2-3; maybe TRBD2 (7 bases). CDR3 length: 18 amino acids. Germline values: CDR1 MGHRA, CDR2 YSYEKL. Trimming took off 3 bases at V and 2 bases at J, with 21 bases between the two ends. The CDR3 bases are TGCGCCAGCAGCCACTCCTGGCAAGGGGGAGGGCCCACAGATACGCAGTATTTT. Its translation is CASSHSWQGGGPTDTQYF.

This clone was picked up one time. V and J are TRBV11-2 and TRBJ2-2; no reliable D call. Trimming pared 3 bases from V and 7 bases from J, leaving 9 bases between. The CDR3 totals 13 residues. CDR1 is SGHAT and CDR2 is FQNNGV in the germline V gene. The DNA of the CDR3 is TGTGCCAGCAGCTTGGGTGGGGTCGGGGAGCTGTTTTTT. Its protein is CASSLGGVGELFF. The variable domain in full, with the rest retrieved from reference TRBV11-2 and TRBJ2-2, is EAGVAQSPRYKIIEKRQSVAFWCNPISGHATLYWYQQILGQGPKLLIQFQNNGVVDDSQLPKDRFSAERLKGVDSTLKIQPAKLEDSAVYLCASSLGGVGELFFGEGSRLTVL.

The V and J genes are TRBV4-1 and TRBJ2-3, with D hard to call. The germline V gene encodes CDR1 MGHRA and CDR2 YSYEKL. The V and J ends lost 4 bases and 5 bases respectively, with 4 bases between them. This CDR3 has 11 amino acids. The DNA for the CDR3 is TGCGCCAGCAGCCTCCTAGATACGCAGTATTTT. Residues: CASSLLDTQYF.

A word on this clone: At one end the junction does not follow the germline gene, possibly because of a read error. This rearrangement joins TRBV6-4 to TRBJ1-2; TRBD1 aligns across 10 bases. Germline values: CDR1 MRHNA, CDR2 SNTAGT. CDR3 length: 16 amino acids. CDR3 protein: CASSYSRTGGDYGYTF. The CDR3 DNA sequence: TGTGCCAGCAGTTACTCGAGGACAGGGGGAGACTATGGCTACACCTTC.

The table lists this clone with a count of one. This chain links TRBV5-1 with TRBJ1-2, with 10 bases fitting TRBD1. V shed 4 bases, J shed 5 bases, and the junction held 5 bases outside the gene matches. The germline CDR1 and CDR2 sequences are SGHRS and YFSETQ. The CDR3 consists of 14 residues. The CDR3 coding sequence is TGCGCCAGCAGCCCCGGGACAGGGGAATATGGCTACACCTTC. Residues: CASSPGTGEYGYTF.

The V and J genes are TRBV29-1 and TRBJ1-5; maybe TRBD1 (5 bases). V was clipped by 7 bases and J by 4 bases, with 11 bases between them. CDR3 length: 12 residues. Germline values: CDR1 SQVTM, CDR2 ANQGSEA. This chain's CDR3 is CSARVANQPQHF. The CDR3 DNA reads TGCAGCGCCAGGGTGGCGAATCAGCCCCAGCATTTT.

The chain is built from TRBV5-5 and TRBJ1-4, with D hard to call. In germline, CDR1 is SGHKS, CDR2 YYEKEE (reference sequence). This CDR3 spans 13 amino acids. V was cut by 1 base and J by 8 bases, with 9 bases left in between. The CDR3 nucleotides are TGTGCCAGCAGCTTGACTGGGGAGGAAAAACTGTTTTTT. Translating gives CASSLTGEEKLFF. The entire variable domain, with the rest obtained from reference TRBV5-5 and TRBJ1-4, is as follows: DAGVTQSPTHLIKTRGQQVTLRCSPISGHKSVSWYQQVLGQGPQFIFQYYEKEERGRGNFPDRFSARQFPNYSSELNVNALLLGDSALYLCASSLTGEEKLFFGSGTQLSVL.

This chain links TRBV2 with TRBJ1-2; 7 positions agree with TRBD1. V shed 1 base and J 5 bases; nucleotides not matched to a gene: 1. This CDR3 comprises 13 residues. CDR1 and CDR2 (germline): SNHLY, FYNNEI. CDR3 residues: CASSEETGYGYTF. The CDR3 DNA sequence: TGTGCCAGCAGTGAAGAGACAGGGTATGGCTACACCTTC.

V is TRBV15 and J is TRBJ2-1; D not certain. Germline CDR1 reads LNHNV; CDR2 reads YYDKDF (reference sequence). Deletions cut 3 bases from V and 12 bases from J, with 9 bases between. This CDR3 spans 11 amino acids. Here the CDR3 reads CATSSGIAQFF. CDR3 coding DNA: TGTGCCACCAGCAGCGGTATTGCGCAGTTCTTC.

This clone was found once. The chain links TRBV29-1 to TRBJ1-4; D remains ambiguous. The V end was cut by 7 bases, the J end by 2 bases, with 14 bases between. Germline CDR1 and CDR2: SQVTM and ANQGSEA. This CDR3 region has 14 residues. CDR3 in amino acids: CSASNRVTNEKLFF. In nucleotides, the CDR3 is TGCAGCGCATCCAACCGGGTGACTAATGAAAAACTGTTTTTT.

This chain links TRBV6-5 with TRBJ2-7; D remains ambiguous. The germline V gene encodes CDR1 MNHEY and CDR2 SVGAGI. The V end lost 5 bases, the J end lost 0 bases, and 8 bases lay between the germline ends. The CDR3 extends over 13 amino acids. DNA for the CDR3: TGTGCCAGCAGTACCGGAAACTCCTACGAGCAGTACTTC. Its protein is CASSTGNSYEQYF.

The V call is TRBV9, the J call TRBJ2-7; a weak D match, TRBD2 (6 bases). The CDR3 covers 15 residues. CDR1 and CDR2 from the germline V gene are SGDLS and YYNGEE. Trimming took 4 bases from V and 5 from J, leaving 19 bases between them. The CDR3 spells CASSPLSLPGDEQYF. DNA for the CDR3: TGTGCCAGCAGCCCCCTCAGCCTACCGGGGGACGAGCAGTACTTC.

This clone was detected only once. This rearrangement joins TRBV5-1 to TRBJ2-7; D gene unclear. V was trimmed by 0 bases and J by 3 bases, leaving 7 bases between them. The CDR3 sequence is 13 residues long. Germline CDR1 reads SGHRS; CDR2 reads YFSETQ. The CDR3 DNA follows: TGCGCCAGCAGCTTGGCAGGCAGCTACGAGCAGTACTTC. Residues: CASSLAGSYEQYF. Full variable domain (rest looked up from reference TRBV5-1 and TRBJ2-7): KAGVTQTPRYLIKTRGQQVTLSCSPISGHRSVSWYQQTPGQGLQFLFEYFSETQRNKGNFPGRFSGRQFSNSRSEMNVSTLELGDSALYLCASSLAGSYEQYFGPGTRLTVT.

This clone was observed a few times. CDR3 in amino acids: CASSLAWGYGYTF. The CDR3 DNA follows: TGTGCCAGCAGCCTTGCCTGGGGTTATGGCTACACCTTC. J is TRBJ1-2 and V is TRBV27, with no clear D. V was trimmed by 6 bases and J by 5 bases, leaving 13 bases between them. CDR1 is MNHEY and CDR2 is SMNVEV in the germline V gene (reference sequence). There are 13 residues in the CDR3.